This T cell receptor beta chain comes out of a study of Ad26.COV2.S vaccination and SARS-CoV-2 variants (dated by TCRdb to the early 2020s). General notes on the study: Donors in the vaccine arm were drawn from COV1001, a multicentre, randomized, double-blind, placebo-controlled phase I-IIa trial testing Ad26.COV2.S in healthy adults. The TCR-sequenced set comprised about 32 samples: roughly 19 Ad26.COV2.S vaccine recipients, 5 placebo recipients and 8 SARS-CoV-2 convalescent individuals. Sequencing of the TCRbeta repertoire served to evaluate the specificity and breadth of SARS-CoV-2-reactive T cell receptors following Ad26.COV2.S vaccination. Participants in the trial were split at random into five groups of five each, receiving low-dose or high-dose Ad26.COV2.S once or twice, or else placebo on both occasions. Investigators remained blinded to trial group allocation during experiments and outcome assessment. Ad26.COV2.S was administered intramuscularly at a dose of 5x10^10 or 1x10^11 viral particles, either as one shot or as two shots given 56 days apart. General study outcomes and caveats: The authors noted that the TCR breadth and depth analyses may have underestimated total T cell responses. Spike-specific TCR breadth was higher in Ad26.COV2.S recipients than in placebo recipients (P = 0.0014). After vaccination, spike-specific CD8+ and CD4+ T cell responses were reported to show substantial breadth. Comparable non-spike TCR breadth was observed between vaccine and placebo recipients, consistent with only spike being contained in the vaccine. The study lacked the statistical power to compare responses across vaccine doses or regimens.

The treatment or condition label for this specimen denotes: approximately 18 received Ad26.COV2.S at low or high dose, single or two shots; several received placebo; per-sample allocation not given. For vaccine and placebo recipients, repertoires were sequenced using samples collected on day 63 after the first injection. In Cohort 1b, more than 20 adults aged 18-55 years were enrolled at a single site in Boston, USA, between 29 July and 7 August 2020. Ad26.COV2.S was a replication-incompetent adenovirus type 26 vector that expressed a prefusion-stabilized SARS-CoV-2 spike protein derived from the original Wuhan strain. Comment on this clone: The antigen this receptor binds is unknown. No much larger clone exists at a distance of one base, and base qualities are not known.

TCRbeta CDR3 regions were sequenced with the immunoSEQ Assay. After extraction, genomic DNA underwent amplification by bias-controlled multiplex PCR, followed by high-throughput sequencing. Processing in the source paper ran as follows. To quantify the absolute abundance of every unique TCRbeta CDR3 region, sequences were collapsed and filtered. T cell fraction was estimated by normalizing TCRbeta template counts to usable DNA, with usable DNA measured through amplification of reference genes found in all nucleated cells. Repertoire TCRs were annotated as SARS-CoV-2-specific when V gene, CDR3 amino acid sequence and J gene were exactly matched to a known reactive TCR set. MIRA supplied the reference SARS-CoV-2 TCR set, which was filtered for enrichment in COVID-19-positive ImmuneCODE repertoires so that public or cross-reactive TCRs were removed. Drawing on the MIRA antigens, annotated TCRs were analysed further at the level of specific ORF or position within ORF. Breadth was defined as the number of annotated unique rearrangements divided by the total number of unique productive rearrangements, and depth was defined as the summed frequency of the annotated unique rearrangements. Two-sided Wilcoxon rank-sum tests were used to compare TCR breadth between groups. The table comes from immuneACCESS by way of TCRdb, which keeps in-frame sequences with V and J called. Part of the clones is missing from these tables; in studies checked, under half for an unresolved V gene and the rest for unknown reasons. V and J calls and clone size are those listed in that table; D and trimming were worked out from the DNA. The sample table holds 240,000 or so clones, of which 85% to 90% were seen once. The ten largest clones capture around 11% of the sample.

The CDR3 goes from the cysteine to the phenylalanine over 18 residues. Kept here is only the CDR3 DNA, which spans 54 bases and is read in frame from base 1. Per the germline V gene, MDHEN is the CDR1 and SYDVKM is the CDR2. The germline V and J ends show losses of 1 base and 3 bases respectively, and no gene match explains 8 bases of the junction. The rearrangement joined TRBV28 to TRBJ2-2; 10 bases in between match TRBD1. The sequence came from a person between 18 and 59 years old who received the Ad26.COV2.S COVID-19 vaccine or a placebo. The sample here was peripheral blood, taken in a trial of Ad26.COV2.S vaccine versus placebo. The DNA is as follows: TGTGCCAGCAGTTTATCCTTGGACAGGGGGACTGACACCGGGGAGCTGTTTTTT. Its protein is CASSLSLDRGTDTGELFF.